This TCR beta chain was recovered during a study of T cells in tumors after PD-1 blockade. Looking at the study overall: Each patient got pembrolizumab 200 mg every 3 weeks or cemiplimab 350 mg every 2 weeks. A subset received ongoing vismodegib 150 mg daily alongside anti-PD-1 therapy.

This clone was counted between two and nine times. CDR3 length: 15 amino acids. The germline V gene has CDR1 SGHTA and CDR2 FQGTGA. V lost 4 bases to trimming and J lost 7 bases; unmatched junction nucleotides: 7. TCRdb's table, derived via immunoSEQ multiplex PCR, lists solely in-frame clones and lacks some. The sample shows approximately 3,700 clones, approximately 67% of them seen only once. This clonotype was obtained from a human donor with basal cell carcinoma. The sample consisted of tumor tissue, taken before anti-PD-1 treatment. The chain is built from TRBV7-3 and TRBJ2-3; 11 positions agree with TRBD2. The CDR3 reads CASSSSGGWSNTQYF. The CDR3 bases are TGTGCCAGCAGCTCTAGCGGGGGGTGGAGTAATACGCAGTATTTT.